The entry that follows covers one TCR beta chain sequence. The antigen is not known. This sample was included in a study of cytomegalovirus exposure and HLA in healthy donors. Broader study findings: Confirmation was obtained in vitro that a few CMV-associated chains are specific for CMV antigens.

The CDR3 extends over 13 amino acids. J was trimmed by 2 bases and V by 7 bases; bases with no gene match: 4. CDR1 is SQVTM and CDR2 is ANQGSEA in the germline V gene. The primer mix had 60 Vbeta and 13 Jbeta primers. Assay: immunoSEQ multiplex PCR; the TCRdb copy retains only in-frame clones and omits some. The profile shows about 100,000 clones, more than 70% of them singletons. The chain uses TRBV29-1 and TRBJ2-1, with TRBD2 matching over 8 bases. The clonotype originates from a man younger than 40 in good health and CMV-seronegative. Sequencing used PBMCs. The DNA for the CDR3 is TGCAGCGCCCTGGGACTAGCCTACAATGAGCAGTTCTTC. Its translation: CSALGLAYNEQFF.